This T cell receptor beta chain was identified during a study of CD8 T cells in Susac syndrome (dated by TCRdb to about 2019). At the level of the whole study: Repertoire sequencing was used to test whether CD8+ T cell activation and differentiation in Susac syndrome was antigen driven. The paper's findings and limits, for the study overall: The number of individuals in the TCR sequencing and HLA analysis was acknowledged as relatively small.

About this clonotype itself: What antigen it recognizes has not been identified. The input lacks base qualities; no much larger clone sits a single base away.

RNA was extracted using the RNeasy kit, and about 0.45 to 1 ug of the RNA was reverse transcribed with random hexamers. The immunoSEQ multiplex PCR assay, which covers 54 Vbeta and 13 Jbeta segments, was used to amplify TCR beta CDR3 regions. PCR amplification bias was corrected using a synthetic template baseline for primer optimization and computational correction. The study's processing was this. Only productive sequences were kept, with reads annotated to V, D and J genes according to IMGT and analyzed in immunoSEQ Analyzer. Clonality was computed as one minus Shannon entropy normalized by log2 of the number of productive unique sequences. For each patient and control, public and private clones were evaluated among the 100 most prevalent clones. Susac-specific clones were defined as absent from healthy and MS cohorts, 1052 published viral clones and other ImmuneACCESS disease sequences. TCRdb reran the public reads through fastp at Q25 and MiXCR, keeping productive beta chains. Entries are consolidated by CDR3 protein sequence, retaining the most common genes and DNA. The V and J calls shown here were made by TCRdb, not taken from the authors' results. Counted in this sample were roughly 200,000 distinct CDR3 sequences; approximately 95% of them appeared once. The ten largest clonotypes hold 0.082% of the sample.

Peripheral blood CD8+ and CD4+ T cells from healthy donors, Susac syndrome patients and multiple sclerosis patients were profiled by high-throughput TCR beta sequencing. Multiple sclerosis controls were treatment-naive patients with stable or active relapsing-remitting disease fulfilling revised McDonald criteria. CD8+ TEMRA cells were enriched by FACS, while bulk CD8+ and CD4+ T cells were purified by magnetic negative isolation. Blood was collected in EDTA tubes and processed within 24 hours, with PBMCs isolated through density gradient centrifugation. PBMCs destined for TCR sequencing were cryopreserved in liquid nitrogen and later thawed in a 37 °C water bath. A purity of at least 90% was achieved for sorted or isolated CD4+, CD8+ and CD8+ TEMRA cells. The CDR1 and CDR2 encoded by the germline V gene (reference sequence) are DFQATT and SNEGSKA. The CDR3 spans 12 residues, from the cysteine through the phenylalanine. The only DNA kept is the CDR3, 36 bases in frame from the first base. V is clipped by 7 bases and J by 0 bases, and the sequence between their germline boundaries is 9 bases long.

The rearrangement joined TRBV20-1 to TRBJ1-1; the D gene is unclear. The clonotype was recovered from a human donor with multiple sclerosis. Source material: CD4+ T cells from PBMCs. CDR3 sequence: CSVWTVNTEAFF. The DNA is as follows: TGCAGTGTCTGGACGGTGAACACTGAAGCTTTCTTT.